This T cell receptor beta chain was recovered during a study of shared T cell receptors in the human thymus. Sequencing used immunoSEQ multiplex PCR; TCRdb keeps in-frame clones, though not all of them. The table lists some 640,000 clones, around 87% of them singletons. These data were likewise used in another study, on human thymus T cells.

Sequenced input: thymocytes. This receptor was identified in a boy less than two years old with a congenital heart defect.

The CDR3: CATSKGETQYF. The CDR3 DNA is TGTGCCACCAGCAAGGGGGAGACCCAGTACTTC. V usage is TRBV15 and J usage is TRBJ2-5, with D possibly matching TRBD1 (5 bases). Germline V gives CDR1 LNHNV, CDR2 YYDKDF (reference sequence). V lost 4 bases, J lost 5 bases, and 5 bases lay in between. This CDR3 has 11 residues.